The 5 T cell receptor beta chains in this list originate from one sample, sequenced in a study of shared clonotypes between healthy human individuals. The assay was immunoSEQ multiplex PCR, and TCRdb's table has in-frame clones only and misses some. The sample carries about 2,500,000 clones, 85% to 95% recorded once. Sequenced material: naive CD4+ T cells sorted from blood. Sample subset: CD45RA+ positively selected. These receptors came from a man aged 18 to 30 in good health.

The J gene is TRBJ2-7, the V gene TRBV5-1; D is unresolved. V shed 4 bases and J shed 5 bases, with 10 bases lying between them. Germline values: CDR1 SGHRS, CDR2 YFSETQ. There are 12 residues in the CDR3. DNA of the CDR3: TGCGCCAGCAGCCACGGAAGTGACGAGCAGTACTTC. It specifies CASSHGSDEQYF.

This clone was counted once. The chain links TRBV28 to TRBJ1-6; D is unresolved. Germline V gene sequence: CDR1 MDHEN, CDR2 SYDVKM. The CDR3 has 15 amino acids. The V end lost 6 bases, the J end lost 7 bases, and 16 bases lay between the germline ends. For the CDR3, the DNA is TGTGCCAGCAGGGGGTCACGGGGAAAGAATTCACCCCTCCACTTT. Translation: CASRGSRGKNSPLHF. The full variable domain, in which reference TRBV28 and TRBJ1-6 provide the parts outside the CDR3, is DVKVTQSSRYLVKRTGEKVFLECVQDMDHENMFWYRQDPGLGLRLIYFSYDVKMKEKGDIPEGYSVSREKKERFSLILESASTNQTSMYLCASRGSRGKNSPLHFGNGTRLTVT.

V gene TRBV10-3 combines with J gene TRBJ2-3; D is unclear. Germline V gene data show CDR1 as ENHRY and CDR2 as SYGVKD. Trimming pared 3 bases from V and 6 bases from J, leaving 13 bases between. The CDR3 contains 14 residues. The CDR3, as DNA: TGTGCCATCAGTGAATCGAAGCTGGTGGATACGCAGTATTTT. It is translated as CAISESKLVDTQYF.

This chain uses TRBV5-6 with TRBJ2-2; 11 nucleotides match TRBD2. J was trimmed by 7 bases and V by 7 bases; bases with no gene match: 15. CDR3 length equals 17 residues. CDR1 and CDR2 (germline): SGHDT, YYEEEE. DNA for the CDR3: TGTGCCAGCCTCCAGACTTTAGCGGGAGGGCCTGGCGGGGAGCTGTTTTTT. It is translated as CASLQTLAGGPGGELFF.

The chain employs TRBV5-1 and TRBJ2-3; D may be TRBD2 (6 bases). Trimming took 6 bases from V and 2 from J, leaving 13 bases between them. Germline V gives CDR1 SGHRS, CDR2 YFSETQ. The CDR3 length is 14 residues. CDR3 protein: CASTQGGHTDTQYF. As DNA, the CDR3 is TGCGCCAGCACCCAAGGAGGGCACACAGATACGCAGTATTTT.